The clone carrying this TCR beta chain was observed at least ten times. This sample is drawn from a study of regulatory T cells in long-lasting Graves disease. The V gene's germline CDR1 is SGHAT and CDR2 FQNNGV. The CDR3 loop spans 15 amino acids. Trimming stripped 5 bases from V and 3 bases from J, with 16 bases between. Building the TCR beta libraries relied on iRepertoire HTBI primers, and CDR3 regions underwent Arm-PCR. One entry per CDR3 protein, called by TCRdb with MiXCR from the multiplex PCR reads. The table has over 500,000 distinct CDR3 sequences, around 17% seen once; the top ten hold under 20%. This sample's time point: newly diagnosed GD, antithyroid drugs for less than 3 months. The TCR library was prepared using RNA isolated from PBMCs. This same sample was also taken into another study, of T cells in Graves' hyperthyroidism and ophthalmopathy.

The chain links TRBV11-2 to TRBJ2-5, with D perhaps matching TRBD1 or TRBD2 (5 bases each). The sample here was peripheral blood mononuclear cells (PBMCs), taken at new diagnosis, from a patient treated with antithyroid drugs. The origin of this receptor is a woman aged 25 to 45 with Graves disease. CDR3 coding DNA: TGTGCCAGCAGCCCCTTTGGGGGAGCGAAAGAGACCCAGTACTTC. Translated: CASSPFGGAKETQYF.